Below are 13 T cell receptor beta chains sequenced from a single sample in a study of control samples from healthy donors and cancer patients. Sequencing used immunoSEQ multiplex PCR; TCRdb keeps in-frame clones, though not all of them. The data hold about 130,000 clones, with 80% to 95% observed a single time. The sequenced sample was blood. The receptors shown here come from a middle-aged man in good health.

Details on this clone: Distinct nucleotide sequences in the sample also encode this CDR3. The chain combines TRBV20-1 with TRBJ1-2; D is unresolved. Trimming removed 3 bases at V and 6 bases at J, with 8 bases between. Germline CDR1 reads DFQATT; CDR2 reads SNEGSKA (reference sequence). The CDR3 has 11 residues. The CDR3 DNA reads as TGCAGTGCTAGCCCGGGGAATGGCTACACCTTC. It codes for CSASPGNGYTF.

The chain combines TRBV19 with TRBJ1-3; no firm D call. V was trimmed by 4 bases and J by 8 bases, leaving 9 bases between them. CDR1 LNHDA and CDR2 SQIVND come from the germline V gene (reference sequence). This CDR3 spans 12 amino acids. CDR3 amino acids: CASSTSGDTIYF. The CDR3 coding sequence is TGTGCCAGTAGTACTTCTGGGGACACCATATATTTT.

As DNA, the CDR3 is TGTGCCAGCAGCTTACAGGGTACCGGGGAGCTGTTTTTT. Translating it yields CASSLQGTGELFF. V and J are TRBV7-2 and TRBJ2-2; a weak D match, TRBD1 (5 bases). Germline assignment: CDR1 SGHTA and CDR2 FQGNSA. This CDR3 region has 13 residues. The V end was cut by 2 bases, the J end by 5 bases, with 6 bases between.

This clone turned up a few times. V gene TRBV9 combines with J gene TRBJ1-3, with TRBD1 matching 7 bases. Unmatched junction bases numbered 6, after V lost 3 bases and J lost 0 bases. The germline gives CDR1 SGDLS, CDR2 YYNGEE. The CDR3 contains 16 residues. The CDR3 reads CASSGTGQNSGNTIYF. Here the CDR3 DNA reads TGTGCCAGCAGCGGTACGGGACAGAACTCTGGAAACACCATATATTTT.

This chain links TRBV6-5 with TRBJ1-3; tentative D call: TRBD1 (6 bases). V lost 9 bases to trimming and J lost 0 bases, with 9 bases between them. Per germline, CDR1 MNHEY and CDR2 SVGAGI. CDR3 length equals 13 residues. CDR3 protein: CASSGDSGNTIYF. In DNA, the CDR3 is TGTGCCAGTTCAGGGGACTCTGGAAACACCATATATTTT.

The chain joins TRBV4-1 to TRBJ2-5; D ambiguous. V was trimmed by 0 bases and J by 1 base, leaving 15 bases between them. The CDR3 consists of 17 residues. From germline, CDR1 is MGHRA and CDR2 YSYEKL. CDR3 DNA: TGCGCCAGCAGCCAAGATCGTCTTAGACATATCCAAGAGACCCAGTACTTC. Amino acids: CASSQDRLRHIQETQYF.

This clone was counted a few times. The chain couples TRBV7-2 to TRBJ1-6; no clear D. Between the trimmed V and J ends, which lost 0 bases and 0 bases, there was a span of 12 bases. The germline CDR1 and CDR2 sequences are SGHTA and FQGNSA. The CDR3 runs 18 residues. The CDR3 coding sequence is TGTGCCAGCAGCTTAGCTGCACTCACAAGCTCCTATAATTCACCCCTCCACTTT. Protein product: CASSLAALTSSYNSPLHF.

This clone was found a few times. The chain couples TRBV7-8 to TRBJ1-6; D perhaps matches TRBD1 (5 bases). Trimming removed 3 bases at V and 6 bases at J, with 12 bases between. Germline assignment: CDR1 SGHVS and CDR2 FQNEAQ. The CDR3 is 15 amino acids. The CDR3 nucleotides read TGTGCCAGCAGCTTTGGCGGGGGGAGTAATTCACCCCTCCACTTT. It translates to CASSFGGGSNSPLHF.

This clone was counted once. CDR3 bases: TGCGCCAGCAGCCAAGGAAGAGGGAACAGGGGAGCTGAGCAGTTCTTC. Translated, it gives CASSQGRGNRGAEQFF. The chain uses TRBV4-1 and TRBJ2-1, with 7 bases that match TRBD1. V dropped 1 base and J dropped 9; count of bases not matched to a gene: 12. There are 16 residues in the CDR3. Germline V gives CDR1 MGHRA, CDR2 YSYEKL.

The rearrangement joins TRBV5-1 to TRBJ2-1, with a possible D match to TRBD1 (6 bases). This CDR3 spans 15 amino acids. From germline, CDR1 is SGHRS and CDR2 YFSETQ. V lost 5 bases and J lost 0, with 12 bases in between. In nucleotides, the CDR3 is TGCGCCAGCAGTACGGGACAAGACTCCTACAATGAGCAGTTCTTC. It codes for CASSTGQDSYNEQFF.

The chain carries TRBV6-1 and TRBJ2-2, with D possibly matching TRBD1 (6 bases). Germline values: CDR1 MNHNS, CDR2 SASEGT. V was cut by 0 bases and J by 6 bases, with 8 bases left in between. The CDR3 is 14 amino acids. The CDR3 loop reads CASSEAGASGELFF. CDR3 coding DNA: TGTGCCAGCAGTGAAGCGGGGGCCTCCGGGGAGCTGTTTTTT.

As DNA, the CDR3 is TGTGCCAGCAGCGTATCGGCAGATTACACAGATACGCAGTATTTT. It encodes CASSVSADYTDTQYF. The genes are TRBV9 and TRBJ2-3; D ambiguous. The CDR3 covers 15 residues. CDR1 and CDR2 from the germline V gene are SGDLS and YYNGEE. V dropped 1 base and J dropped 2 bases, with 11 bases sitting between them.

This chain uses TRBV19 with TRBJ1-6; D is unresolved. V was clipped by 5 bases and J by 8 bases, with 13 bases between them. The germline V gene encodes CDR1 LNHDA and CDR2 SQIVND (reference sequence). This CDR3 comprises 14 residues. For the CDR3, the DNA is TGTGCCAGTAGTGCGGCAGCATCCCATTCACCCCTCCACTTT. Translated: CASSAAASHSPLHF.